This TCR beta chain was sequenced during a study of CD8 T cells in Susac syndrome. Study-wide results and limits: In total CD8+ repertoires, roughly 16 Susac-specific public clones were found, and CD8+ TEMRA repertoires had four or five.

As to this clonotype: Antigen: not known.

RNA in amounts of about 0.45 to 1 ug was reverse transcribed with random hexamers. TCRdb independently ran MiXCR on the immunoSEQ multiplex PCR reads; one entry per CDR3 protein. Of some 200,000 distinct CDR3 sequences in the sample, more than 85% are singletons; the top ten hold approximately 0.15%. The CDR3 is 13 residues long. V lost 6 bases and J lost 0; bases outside the gene matches: 0. It was negative isolation that provided the CD8+ and CD4+ T cells, whereas TEMRA cells were enriched by FACS. The rearrangement joins TRBV12-3 or TRBV12-4 to TRBJ1-2; TRBD1 agrees at 8 bases. The sequence derives from a human donor with Susac syndrome. The sample taken for sequencing was CD8+ T cells from PBMCs. The CDR3 is CASRTGANYGYTF. The CDR3 DNA reads as TGTGCCAGCAGGACAGGGGCTAACTATGGCTACACCTTC.